The clone carrying this TCR beta chain was counted many times. Its antigen is still unknown. The junction departs from germline at one end; a sequencing error may be responsible. TCRdb called the 5' RACE reads again in MiXCR, with one record for every CDR3 protein. The table lists tens of thousands of distinct CDR3 sequences, about 8% of them singletons. This sample was taken from a study of early T cells in non-severe SARS-CoV-2 infection. Overall study findings and caveats: VDJdb matches were skewed toward anti-spike CD8 T cell responses.

Germline V gene sequence: CDR1 DFQATT, CDR2 SNEGSKA (reference sequence). There are 12 residues in the CDR3. The chain joins TRBV20-1 to TRBJ2-1; D may be TRBD1 (5 bases). Sequenced sample: whole blood. This receptor was identified in an adult who was a healthcare worker with PCR-confirmed SARS-CoV-2 infection or an uninfected control (not recorded which). The CDR3 loop is CSARSGYSEQFF. CDR3 sequence (DNA): TGCAGTGCTAGATCAGGGTACAGTGAGCAGTTCTTC.